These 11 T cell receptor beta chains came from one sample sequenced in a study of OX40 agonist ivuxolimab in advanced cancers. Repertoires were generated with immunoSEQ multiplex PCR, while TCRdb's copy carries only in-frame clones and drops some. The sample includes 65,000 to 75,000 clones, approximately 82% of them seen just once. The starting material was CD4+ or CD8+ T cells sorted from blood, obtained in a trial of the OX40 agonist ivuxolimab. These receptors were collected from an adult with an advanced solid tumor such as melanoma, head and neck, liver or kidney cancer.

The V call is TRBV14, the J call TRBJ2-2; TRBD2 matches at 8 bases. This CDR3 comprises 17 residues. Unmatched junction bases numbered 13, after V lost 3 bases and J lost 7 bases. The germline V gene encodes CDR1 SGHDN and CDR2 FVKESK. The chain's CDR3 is CASSQTSGLGVIGELFF. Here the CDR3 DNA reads TGTGCCAGCAGCCAGACCTCGGGACTAGGAGTGATCGGGGAGCTGTTTTTT.

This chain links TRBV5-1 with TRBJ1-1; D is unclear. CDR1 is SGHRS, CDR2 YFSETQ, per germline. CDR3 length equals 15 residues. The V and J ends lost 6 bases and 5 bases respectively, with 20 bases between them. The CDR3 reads CASTTTGVRSTEAFF. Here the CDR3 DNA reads TGCGCCAGCACCACGACGGGTGTTAGGTCTACTGAAGCTTTCTTT.

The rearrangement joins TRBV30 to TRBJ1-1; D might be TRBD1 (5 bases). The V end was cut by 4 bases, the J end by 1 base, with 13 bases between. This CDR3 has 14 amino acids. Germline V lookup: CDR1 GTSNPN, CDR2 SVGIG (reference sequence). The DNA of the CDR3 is TGTGCCTGGACGTTGTCGACAGCGAACACTGAAGCTTTCTTT. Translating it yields CAWTLSTANTEAFF.

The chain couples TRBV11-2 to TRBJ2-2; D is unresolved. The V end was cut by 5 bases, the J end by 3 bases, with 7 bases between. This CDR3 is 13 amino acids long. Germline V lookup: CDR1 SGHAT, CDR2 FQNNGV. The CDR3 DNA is TGTGCCAGCAGCAGACAAGACACCGGGGAGCTGTTTTTT. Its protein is CASSRQDTGELFF.

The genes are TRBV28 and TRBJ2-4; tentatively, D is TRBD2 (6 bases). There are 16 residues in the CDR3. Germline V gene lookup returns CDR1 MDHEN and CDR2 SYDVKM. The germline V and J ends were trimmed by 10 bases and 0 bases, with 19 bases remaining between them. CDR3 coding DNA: TGTGCCACCACAGCATGGCGGGGATTAGCCAAAAACATTCAGTACTTC. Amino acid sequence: CATTAWRGLAKNIQYF.

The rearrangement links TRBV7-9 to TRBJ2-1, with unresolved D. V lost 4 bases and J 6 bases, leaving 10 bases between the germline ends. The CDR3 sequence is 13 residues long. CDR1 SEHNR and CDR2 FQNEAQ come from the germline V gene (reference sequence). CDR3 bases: TGTGCCAGCAGCTCACTACTCGGCAATGAGCAGTTCTTC. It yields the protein CASSSLLGNEQFF.

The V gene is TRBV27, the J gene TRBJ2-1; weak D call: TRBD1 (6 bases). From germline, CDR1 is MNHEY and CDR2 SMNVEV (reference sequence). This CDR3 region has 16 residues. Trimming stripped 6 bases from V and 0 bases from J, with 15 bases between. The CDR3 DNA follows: TGTGCCAGCAGAGGTAAGGGGGTAAGCTCCTACAATGAGCAGTTCTTC. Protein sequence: CASRGKGVSSYNEQFF.

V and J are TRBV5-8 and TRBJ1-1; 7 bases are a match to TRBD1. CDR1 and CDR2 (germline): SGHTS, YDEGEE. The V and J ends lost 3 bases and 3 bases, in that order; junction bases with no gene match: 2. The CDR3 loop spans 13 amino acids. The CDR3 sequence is CASSSTGDTEAFF. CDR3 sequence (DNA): TGTGCCAGCAGCTCAACAGGGGACACTGAAGCTTTCTTT.

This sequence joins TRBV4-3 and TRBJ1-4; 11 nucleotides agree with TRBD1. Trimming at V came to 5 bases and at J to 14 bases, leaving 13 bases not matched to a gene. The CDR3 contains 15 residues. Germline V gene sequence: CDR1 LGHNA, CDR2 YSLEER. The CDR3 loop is CASSKGSGQGADLFF. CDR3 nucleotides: TGCGCCAGCAGCAAGGGAAGTGGACAGGGGGCCGACCTGTTTTTT.

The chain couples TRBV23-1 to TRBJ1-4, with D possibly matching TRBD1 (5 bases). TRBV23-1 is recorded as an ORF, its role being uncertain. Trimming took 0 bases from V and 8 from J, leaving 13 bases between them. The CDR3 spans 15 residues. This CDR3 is CASSQSRQGREKLFF. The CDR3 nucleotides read TGCGCCAGCAGTCAATCTAGGCAGGGTCGCGAAAAACTGTTTTTT.

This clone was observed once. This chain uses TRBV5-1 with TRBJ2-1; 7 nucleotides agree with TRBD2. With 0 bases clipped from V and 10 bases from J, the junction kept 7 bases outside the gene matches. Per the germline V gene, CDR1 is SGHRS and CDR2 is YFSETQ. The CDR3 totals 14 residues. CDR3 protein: CASSLGAGLGEQFF. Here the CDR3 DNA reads TGCGCCAGCAGCTTGGGAGCGGGGTTAGGGGAGCAGTTCTTC.